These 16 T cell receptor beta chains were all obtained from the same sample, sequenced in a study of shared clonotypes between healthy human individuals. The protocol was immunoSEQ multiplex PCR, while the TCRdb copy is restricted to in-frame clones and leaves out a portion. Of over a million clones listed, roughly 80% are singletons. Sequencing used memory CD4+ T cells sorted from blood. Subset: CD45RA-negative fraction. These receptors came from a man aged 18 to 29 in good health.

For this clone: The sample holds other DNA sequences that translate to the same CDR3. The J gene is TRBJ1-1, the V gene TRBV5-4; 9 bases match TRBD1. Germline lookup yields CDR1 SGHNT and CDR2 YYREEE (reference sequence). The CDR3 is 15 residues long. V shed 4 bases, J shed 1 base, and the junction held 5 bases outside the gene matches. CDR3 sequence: CASSLDRGRNTEAFF. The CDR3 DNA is TGTGCCAGCAGCCTCGACAGGGGGAGGAACACTGAAGCTTTCTTT.

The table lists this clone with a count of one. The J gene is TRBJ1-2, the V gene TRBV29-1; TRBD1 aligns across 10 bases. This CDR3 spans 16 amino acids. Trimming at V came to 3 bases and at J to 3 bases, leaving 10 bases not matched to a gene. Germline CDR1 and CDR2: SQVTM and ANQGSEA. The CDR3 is CSVDSLGQGVHYGYTF. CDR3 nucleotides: TGCAGCGTTGACTCTTTAGGACAGGGGGTACACTATGGCTACACCTTC.

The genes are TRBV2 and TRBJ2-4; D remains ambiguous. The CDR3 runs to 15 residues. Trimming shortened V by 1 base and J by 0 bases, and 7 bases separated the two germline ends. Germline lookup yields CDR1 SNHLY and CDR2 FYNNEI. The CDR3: CASSEEKLAKNIQYF. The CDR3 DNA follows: TGTGCCAGCAGTGAAGAGAAACTAGCCAAAAACATTCAGTACTTC. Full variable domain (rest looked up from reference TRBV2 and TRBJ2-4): EPEVTQTPSHQVTQMGQEVILRCVPISNHLYFYWYRQILGQKVEFLVSFYNNEISEKSEIFDDQFSVERPDGSNFTLKIRSTKLEDSAMYFCASSEEKLAKNIQYFGAGTRLSVL.

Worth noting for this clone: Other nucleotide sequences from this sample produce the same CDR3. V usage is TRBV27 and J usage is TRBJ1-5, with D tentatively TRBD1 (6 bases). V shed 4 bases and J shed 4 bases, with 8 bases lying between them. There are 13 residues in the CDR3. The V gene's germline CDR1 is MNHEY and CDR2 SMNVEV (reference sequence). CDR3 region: CASSYRENQPQHF. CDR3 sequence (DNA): TGTGCCAGCAGTTACAGGGAGAATCAGCCCCAGCATTTT.

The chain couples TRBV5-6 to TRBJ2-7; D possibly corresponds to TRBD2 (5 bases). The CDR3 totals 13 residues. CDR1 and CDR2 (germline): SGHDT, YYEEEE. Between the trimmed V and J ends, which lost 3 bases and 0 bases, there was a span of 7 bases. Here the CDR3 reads CASSWEFSYEQYF. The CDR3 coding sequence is TGTGCCAGCAGCTGGGAGTTCTCCTACGAGCAGTACTTC.

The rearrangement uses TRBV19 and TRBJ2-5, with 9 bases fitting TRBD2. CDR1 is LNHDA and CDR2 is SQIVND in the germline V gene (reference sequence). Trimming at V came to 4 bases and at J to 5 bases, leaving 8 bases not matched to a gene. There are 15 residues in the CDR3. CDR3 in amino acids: CASSSLAGRGETQYF. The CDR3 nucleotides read TGTGCCAGTAGTAGCCTAGCGGGAAGGGGGGAGACCCAGTACTTC. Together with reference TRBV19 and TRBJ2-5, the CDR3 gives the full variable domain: DGGITQSPKYLFRKEGQNVTLSCEQNLNHDAMYWYRQDPGQGLRLIYYSQIVNDFQKGDIAEGYSVSREKKESFPLTVTSAQKNPTAFYLCASSSLAGRGETQYFGPGTRLLVL.

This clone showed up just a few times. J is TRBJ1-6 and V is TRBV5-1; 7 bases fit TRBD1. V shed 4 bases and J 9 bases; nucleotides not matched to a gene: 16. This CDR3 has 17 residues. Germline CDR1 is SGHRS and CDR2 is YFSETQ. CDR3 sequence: CASSATAKTGPGSPLHF. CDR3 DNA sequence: TGCGCCAGCAGCGCGACAGCTAAGACAGGGCCGGGTTCACCCCTCCACTTT.

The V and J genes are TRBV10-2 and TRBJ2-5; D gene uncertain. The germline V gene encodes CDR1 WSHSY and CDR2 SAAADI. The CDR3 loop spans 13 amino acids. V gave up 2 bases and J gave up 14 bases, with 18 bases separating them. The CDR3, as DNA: TGCGCCAGCAGTGAGGCCACTATGGCTCCGCGATACTTC. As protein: CASSEATMAPRYF.

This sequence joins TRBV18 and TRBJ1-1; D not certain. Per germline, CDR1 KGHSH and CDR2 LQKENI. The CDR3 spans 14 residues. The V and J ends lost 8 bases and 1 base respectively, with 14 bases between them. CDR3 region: CASLLRESNTEAFF. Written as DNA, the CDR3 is TGTGCCAGCCTACTCCGTGAGTCGAACACTGAAGCTTTCTTT.

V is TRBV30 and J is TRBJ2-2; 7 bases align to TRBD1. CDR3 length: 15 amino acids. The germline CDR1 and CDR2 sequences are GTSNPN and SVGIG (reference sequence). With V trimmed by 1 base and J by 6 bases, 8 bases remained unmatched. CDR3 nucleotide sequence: TGTGCCTGGAGTGCGAACAGGGGCTTCTCCGGGGAGCTGTTTTTT. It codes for CAWSANRGFSGELFF. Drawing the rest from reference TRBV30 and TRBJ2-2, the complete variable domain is SQTIHQWPATLVQPVGSPLSLECTVEGTSNPNLYWYRQAAGRGLQLLFYSVGIGQISSEVPQNLSASRPQDRQFILSSKKLLLSDSGFYLCAWSANRGFSGELFFGEGSRLTVL.

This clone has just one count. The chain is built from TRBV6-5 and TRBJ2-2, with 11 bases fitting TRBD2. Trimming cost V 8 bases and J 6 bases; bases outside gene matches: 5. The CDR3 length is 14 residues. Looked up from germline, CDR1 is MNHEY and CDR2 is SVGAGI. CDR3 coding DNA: TGTGCCAGCCGAGGACTAGCGGGTCCCGGGGAGCTGTTTTTT. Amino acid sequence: CASRGLAGPGELFF.

As DNA, the CDR3 is TGCGCCAGCAGTGAGTCGACGGGGTTCCTATCTGGGGCCAACGTCCTGACTTTC. As protein: CASSESTGFLSGANVLTF. The chain couples TRBV10-2 to TRBJ2-6; TRBD2 might be the D (5 bases). With 0 bases removed from V and 1 base from J, the gap between germline ends came to 13 bases. The CDR3 sequence is 18 residues long. The germline CDR1 and CDR2 sequences are WSHSY and SAAADI.

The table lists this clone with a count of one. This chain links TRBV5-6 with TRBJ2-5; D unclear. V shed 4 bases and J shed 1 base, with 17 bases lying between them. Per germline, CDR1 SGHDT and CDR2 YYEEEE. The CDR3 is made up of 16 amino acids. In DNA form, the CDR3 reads TGTGCCAGCAGCGGTTACGGGCCCCAGGCCCAAGAGACCCAGTACTTC. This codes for CASSGYGPQAQETQYF.

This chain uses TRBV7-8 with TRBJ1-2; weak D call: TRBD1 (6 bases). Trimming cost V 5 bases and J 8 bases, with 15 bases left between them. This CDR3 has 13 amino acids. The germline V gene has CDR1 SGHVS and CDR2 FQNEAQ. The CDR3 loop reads CASSTIQGRGYTF. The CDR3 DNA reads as TGTGCCAGCAGCACAATACAGGGTAGGGGCTACACCTTC.

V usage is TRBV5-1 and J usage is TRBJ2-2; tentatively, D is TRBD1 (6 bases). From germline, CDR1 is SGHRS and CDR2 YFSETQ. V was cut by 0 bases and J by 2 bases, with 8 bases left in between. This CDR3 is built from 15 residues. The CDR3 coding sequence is TGCGCCAGCAGCTTGGACAGGGCTAACACCGGGGAGCTGTTTTTT. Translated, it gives CASSLDRANTGELFF.

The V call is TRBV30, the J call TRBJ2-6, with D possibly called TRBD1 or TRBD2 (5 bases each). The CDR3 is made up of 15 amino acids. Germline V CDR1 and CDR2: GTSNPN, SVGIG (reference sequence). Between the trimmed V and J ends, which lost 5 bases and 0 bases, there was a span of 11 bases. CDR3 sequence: CAWGYGGSGANVLTF. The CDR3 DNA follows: TGTGCCTGGGGGTATGGGGGCTCTGGGGCCAACGTCCTGACTTTC.